This T cell receptor (beta chain) was sequenced in a study of T-cell reconstitution after alpha-beta-depleted transplantation in children (dated by TCRdb to about 2016). At the level of the whole study: Using TCR repertoire profiling, the study followed T-cell immune reconstitution in a quantitative way in children after TCRalphabeta/CD19-depleted allogeneic hematopoietic cell transplantation. General findings and caveats noted by the study authors: About two months after transplant, the apparently early recovery of alphabetaT-cell counts reportedly depended on just several hundred clones that had expanded rapidly and came from non-depleted graft cells. The high TCRbeta diversity at day 60 in some patients was ascribed to recipient T cells and intrathymic progenitors that had survived conditioning. Over subsequent months, a decline in hyperexpanded clone frequencies was noted, and after one year, T-cell counts and TCRbeta diversity were mostly ascribed to newly produced T cells.

The protocol used for the library was PCR. Sequencing took place on an Illumina HiSeq 2500. TCR library preparation used molecular barcoding, with unique molecular identifiers applied to normalize quantification of the TCRbeta repertoire. TCRdb trimmed the raw reads at Q25, called clones with MiXCR and kept productive beta chains. Here each entry gathers all rows of one CDR3 protein and keeps the most common genes and DNA. Here the sample has hundreds of thousands of distinct CDR3 sequences; 13% occur a single time. Jointly, the top ten make up roughly 2.3% of the sample. In light of the paper, this sample's treatment or condition label describes: allogeneic hematopoietic cell transplantation with graft depleted of TCRalphabeta T cells and CD19 B cells. Transplant recipients were children who received TCRalphabeta/CD19-depleted allogeneic hematopoietic cell grafts. This clonotype appeared a single time. What antigen it recognizes has not been identified. No base quality values were provided; no much bigger clone lies one nucleotide off. Resting on one read, the evidence is weak.

From cysteine to phenylalanine, the CDR3 is 17 amino acids long. The sequence is cut down to CDR3 DNA, 51 bases in frame from base 1. Relative to germline, V is 2 bases shorter and J is 2 bases shorter, with 18 bases between their ends. CDR1 is given as MNHEY and CDR2 as SVGAGI, both from the germline V gene. The clonotype originates from a male patient aged 10 to 17 who had a stem cell transplant for acute myeloid leukemia, so the T cells may come from the graft donor. This chain is built from TRBV6-5 and TRBJ2-5; no D gene is confidently identified. The material was PBMCs, mostly from graft donor cells, obtained 360 days after TCRalphabeta/CD19-depleted stem cell transplant. The CDR3 protein sequence reads: CASSYKAASVFQETQYF. At the DNA level, the sequence is TGTGCCAGCAGTTACAAGGCTGCGTCCGTTTTTCAAGAGACCCAGTACTTC.